This entry lists 30 T cell receptor beta chains sequenced from one sample in a study of blood T cell repertoires in COVID-19. Generated by immunoSEQ multiplex PCR, the TCRdb table keeps only in-frame clones and is missing some. The sample consists of around 300,000 clones, roughly 92% of them appearing once. The sequenced sample consisted of peripheral blood. These receptors were obtained from a woman under 40 with COVID-19, enrolled during active disease.

The chain employs TRBV24-1 and TRBJ2-1; 12 nucleotides agree with TRBD2. The CDR3 has 17 amino acids. Germline V gene lookup returns CDR1 KGHDR and CDR2 SFDVKD. The V segment lost 4 bases and the J segment 6 bases; nucleotides outside the gene matches: 9. CDR3 protein: CATSDSGTSGLANEQFF. CDR3 bases: TGTGCCACCAGTGACAGCGGGACTAGCGGGCTGGCCAATGAGCAGTTCTTC.

The gene calls are TRBV10-1 and TRBJ1-5, with D possibly being TRBD1 (6 bases). The CDR3 covers 17 residues. V dropped 1 base and J dropped 1 base, with 14 bases sitting between them. Per the germline V gene, CDR1 is WNHNN and CDR2 is SYGVQD (reference sequence). The CDR3 region has the DNA TGCGCCAGCAGTGAGTGGGCAGGGACAAGGAGCAATCAGCCCCAGCATTTT. Translating gives CASSEWAGTRSNQPQHF.

This chain joins TRBV7-9 and TRBJ1-4; D is possibly TRBD1 (6 bases). V was clipped by 0 bases and J by 8 bases, with 16 bases between them. The CDR3 is 16 amino acids. Germline values: CDR1 SEHNR, CDR2 FQNEAQ (reference sequence). The CDR3 here is CASSLASATGKEKLFF. CDR3 in DNA: TGTGCCAGCAGCTTAGCGTCTGCGACAGGAAAAGAAAAACTGTTTTTT. Based on the CDR3 plus reference TRBV7-9 and TRBJ1-4, the full variable domain is DTGVSQNPRHKITKRGQNVTFRCDPISEHNRLYWYRQTLGQGPEFLTYFQNEAQLEKSRLLSDRFSAERPKGSFSTLEIQRTEQGDSAMYLCASSLASATGKEKLFFGSGTQLSVL.

The sample holds a few counts of this clone. V is TRBV19 and J is TRBJ2-7; a possible D gene is TRBD1 (7 bases). The germline gives CDR1 LNHDA, CDR2 SQIVND (reference sequence). The germline V and J ends were trimmed by 5 bases and 6 bases, with 20 bases remaining between them. The CDR3 has 15 residues. Here the CDR3 reads CASSHGGRGVGEQYF. The CDR3 DNA is TGTGCCAGTAGTCACGGCGGCAGGGGGGTCGGCGAGCAGTACTTC.

This chain connects TRBV29-1 to TRBJ1-1, with D perhaps TRBD1 (6 bases). The germline gives CDR1 SQVTM, CDR2 ANQGSEA. V lost 4 bases, J lost 0 bases, and 12 bases lay in between. The CDR3 consists of 14 residues. CDR3 residues: CSVGGQSMNTEAFF. CDR3 DNA: TGCAGCGTTGGCGGACAGTCCATGAACACTGAAGCTTTCTTT. Looking up the rest from reference TRBV29-1 and TRBJ1-1 gives the full variable domain: SAVISQKPSRDICQRGTSLTIQCQVDSQVTMMFWYRQQPGQSLTLIATANQGSEATYESGFVIDKFPISRPNLTFSTLTVSNMSPEDSSIYLCSVGGQSMNTEAFFGQGTRLTVV.

The chain has TRBV11-3 and TRBJ2-2, with 9 positions matching TRBD2. After removal of 1 base from V and 4 bases from J, the junction contained 4 bases not matched to a gene. This CDR3 is 16 amino acids long. Germline V gene lookup returns CDR1 SGHNT and CDR2 YENEEA. The CDR3 region has the DNA TGTGCCAGCAGCTTAGTCTCAGCGGGAGGCACCGGGGAGCTGTTTTTT. Encoded protein: CASSLVSAGGTGELFF. The full variable domain, completed using reference TRBV11-3 and TRBJ2-2, is EAGVVQSPRYKIIEKKQPVAFWCNPISGHNTLYWYLQNLGQGPELLIRYENEEAVDDSQLPKDRFSAERLKGVDSTLKIQPAELGDSAVYLCASSLVSAGGTGELFFGEGSRLTVL.

V gene TRBV29-1 combines with J gene TRBJ1-3; D is uncertain. V gave up 4 bases and J gave up 1 base, with 5 bases separating them. The CDR3 is made up of 12 amino acids. Germline CDR1 and CDR2: SQVTM and ANQGSEA. This CDR3 reads CSVATSGNTIYF. CDR3 DNA: TGCAGCGTTGCAACATCTGGAAACACCATATATTTT. Full variable domain (missing parts from reference TRBV29-1 and TRBJ1-3): SAVISQKPSRDICQRGTSLTIQCQVDSQVTMMFWYRQQPGQSLTLIATANQGSEATYESGFVIDKFPISRPNLTFSTLTVSNMSPEDSSIYLCSVATSGNTIYFGEGSWLTVV.

The V and J genes are TRBV6-5 and TRBJ1-2; 8 bases match TRBD1. Germline V lookup: CDR1 MNHEY, CDR2 SVGAGI. J gave up 6 bases and V 9 bases, and 9 bases lay outside the gene matches. The CDR3 length is 13 residues. CDR3 in DNA: TGTGCCAGTAGGGACAGGTGGAATAATGGCTACACCTTC. Its translation: CASRDRWNNGYTF.

This clone came up a few times. The chain carries TRBV6-1 and TRBJ1-5; TRBD1 aligns across 7 bases. Trimming removed 2 bases from V and 7 bases from J; junction bases left unmatched: 5. This CDR3 is built from 14 residues. Germline CDR1 and CDR2: MNHNS and SASEGT. The CDR3 is CASSEQLQGQPQHF. The CDR3 DNA follows: TGTGCCAGCAGTGAACAATTACAGGGGCAGCCCCAGCATTTT.

This clone was observed a single time. The rearrangement joins TRBV24-1 to TRBJ1-2, with 7 bases fitting TRBD1. Germline CDR1 and CDR2: KGHDR and SFDVKD. The CDR3 contains 14 residues. The trim removed 3 bases at V and 3 bases at J, leaving 3 bases unmatched. Written as DNA, the CDR3 is TGTGCCACCAGTGATCTTGACAGGGACTATGGCTACACCTTC. Translation gives CATSDLDRDYGYTF.

The chain couples TRBV18 to TRBJ1-1, with TRBD1 matching over 8 bases. Trimming took 5 bases from V and 3 from J; bases not matched to a gene: 14. Per germline, CDR1 KGHSH and CDR2 LQKENI. The CDR3 is 17 residues long. DNA for the CDR3: TGTGCCAGCTCATCGGGTCAGGGGGCAGGGTTGGACACTGAAGCTTTCTTT. Translating it yields CASSSGQGAGLDTEAFF.

The rearrangement uses TRBV3-1 (or the pseudogene TRBV3-2) and TRBJ1-4; 9 bases align to TRBD1. The CDR3 length is 16 residues. V lost 5 bases and J lost 0; bases outside the gene matches: 4. Germline V lookup: CDR1 LGHDT, CDR2 YNNKEL (reference sequence). The CDR3 reads CASSSGDRATNEKLFF. The CDR3 DNA reads TGTGCCAGCAGCTCGGGGGACAGGGCAACTAATGAAAAACTGTTTTTT.

The J gene is TRBJ2-5, the V gene TRBV5-1; 8 bases fit TRBD2. This CDR3 is 14 amino acids long. The V gene end was trimmed by 0 bases and the J gene end by 5 bases; junction bases not matched to a gene: 3. Germline-derived CDR1 and CDR2 are SGHRS and YFSETQ. CDR3 region: CASSLGTSRETQYF. DNA of the CDR3: TGCGCCAGCAGCTTGGGGACTAGCAGGGAGACCCAGTACTTC.

This chain joins TRBV7-2 and TRBJ2-2, with a weak D call TRBD2 (5 bases). Germline assignment: CDR1 SGHTA and CDR2 FQGNSA. This CDR3 has 14 residues. V dropped 0 bases and J dropped 8 bases, with 10 bases sitting between them. The CDR3 bases are TGTGCCAGCAGCTTAGCGAATGGGGAGGGGGAGCTGTTTTTT. Residues: CASSLANGEGELFF.

This chain joins TRBV19 and TRBJ2-7; possibly TRBD1 for D (6 bases). V was pared by 3 bases and J by 6 bases, with 18 bases between. The CDR3 has 15 amino acids. Germline assignment: CDR1 LNHDA and CDR2 SQIVND (reference sequence). DNA of the CDR3: TGTGCCAGTAGTATGGAGACAGGTGGTGCGGGCGAGCAGTACTTC. Protein: CASSMETGGAGEQYF.

The chain has TRBV6-5 and TRBJ1-6; 8 positions match TRBD1. From germline, CDR1 is MNHEY and CDR2 SVGAGI. The CDR3 loop spans 13 amino acids. Trimming at V came to 10 bases and at J to 11 bases, leaving 10 bases not matched to a gene. The CDR3 region has the DNA TGTGCCATCCAGACAGGGGTCTCGACACCCCTCCACTTT. Protein: CAIQTGVSTPLHF.

CDR3 region: CASSTRTGGGNTIYF. Here the CDR3 DNA reads TGTGCCAGCAGCACCCGGACAGGGGGCGGAAACACCATATATTTT. The rearrangement joins TRBV9 to TRBJ1-3, with TRBD1 matching 11 bases. Germline-derived CDR1 and CDR2 are SGDLS and YYNGEE. There are 15 residues in the CDR3. V lost 4 bases and J lost 4; bases outside the gene matches: 4.

J is TRBJ2-5 and V is TRBV15; 9 nucleotides match TRBD2. The germline gives CDR1 LNHNV, CDR2 YYDKDF (reference sequence). J was trimmed by 4 bases and V by 1 base; bases with no gene match: 4. This CDR3 is 15 amino acids long. CDR3 loop: CATSRGAAGGETQYF. The CDR3, as DNA: TGTGCCACCAGCAGAGGGGCAGCGGGAGGAGAGACCCAGTACTTC.

V and J are TRBV28 and TRBJ1-4; D ambiguous. Between the trimmed V and J ends, which lost 2 bases and 7 bases, there was a span of 11 bases. CDR3 length: 14 residues. Germline-derived CDR1 and CDR2 are MDHEN and SYDVKM. The CDR3 spells CASSLVSSSEKLFF. As DNA, the CDR3 is TGTGCCAGCAGTTTAGTCAGCTCTAGTGAAAAACTGTTTTTT.

The rearrangement uses TRBV19 and TRBJ1-5; 10 nucleotides align to TRBD1. The junction had 7 bases not matched to a gene; V was cut back by 4 bases and J by 4 bases. From germline, CDR1 is LNHDA and CDR2 SQIVND (reference sequence). The CDR3 is 16 residues long. CDR3: CASSTRQGARNQPQHF. For the CDR3, the DNA is TGTGCCAGTAGTACAAGACAGGGGGCGCGAAATCAGCCCCAGCATTTT.

V is TRBV14 and J is TRBJ2-1; no clear D. Trimming left V 4 bases short and J 6 bases short, with 13 bases between. CDR1 SGHDN and CDR2 FVKESK come from the germline V gene. The length of the CDR3 is 14 residues. The CDR3 DNA is TGTGCCAGCAGCCCTCAAGTTTCAGGCAATGAGCAGTTCTTC. It yields the protein CASSPQVSGNEQFF.

V gene TRBV19 combines with J gene TRBJ1-5; D is ambiguous. Germline loops: CDR1 LNHDA, CDR2 SQIVND (reference sequence). Trimming removed 3 bases at V and 2 bases at J, with 11 bases between. The CDR3 consists of 15 residues. CDR3 DNA sequence: TGTGCCAGTAGTATGGTGCAGGATGGCAATCAGCCCCAGCATTTT. Residues: CASSMVQDGNQPQHF.

V is TRBV5-6 and J is TRBJ1-1; 10 positions match TRBD1. The germline V gene encodes CDR1 SGHDT and CDR2 YYEEEE. The CDR3 loop spans 15 amino acids. Trimming took 4 bases from V and 5 from J; bases not matched to a gene: 8. The CDR3 spells CASSRRTGGWTEAFF. The CDR3 nucleotides are TGTGCCAGCAGCCGCCGGACAGGGGGATGGACTGAAGCTTTCTTT.

J is TRBJ2-5 and V is TRBV4-1, with TRBD2 matching over 9 bases. There are 16 residues in the CDR3. CDR1 is MGHRA, CDR2 YSYEKL, per germline. Losses at the gene ends were 1 base for V and 4 bases for J; bases not matched to a gene: 7. The chain's CDR3 is CASSQVGAGGGETQYF. CDR3 bases: TGCGCCAGCAGCCAAGTTGGAGCGGGAGGAGGAGAGACCCAGTACTTC.

This chain links TRBV11-2 with TRBJ2-7; 12 bases fit TRBD2. There are 18 residues in the CDR3. V lost 3 bases, J lost 1 base, and 10 bases stayed unmatched. Germline V CDR1 and CDR2: SGHAT, FQNNGV. CDR3 residues: CASSLAETSGSTSYEQYF. The CDR3, as DNA: TGTGCCAGCAGCTTGGCCGAGACTAGCGGGAGCACGTCCTACGAGCAGTACTTC.

This rearrangement joins TRBV5-1 to TRBJ1-2; 8 nucleotides line up with TRBD1. Germline lookup yields CDR1 SGHRS and CDR2 YFSETQ. The J segment lost 3 bases and the V segment lost 4 bases, leaving 11 bases of the junction unmatched. The length of the CDR3 is 16 residues. In DNA, the CDR3 is TGCGCCAGCAGCCTATCAAGTGACAGGGGTGACTATGGCTACACCTTC. The encoded protein is CASSLSSDRGDYGYTF.

The table lists this clone with a count of one. DNA for the CDR3: TGTGCCACCAGTCCCCTGGGACAGGGCGTGGAAAAACTGTTTTTT. It codes for CATSPLGQGVEKLFF. The chain joins TRBV24-1 to TRBJ1-4; 9 bases map to TRBD1. This CDR3 spans 15 amino acids. Per germline, CDR1 KGHDR and CDR2 SFDVKD. The V segment lost 6 bases and the J segment 8 bases; nucleotides outside the gene matches: 9.

This clone has a handful of counts. V and J are TRBV13 and TRBJ2-5; TRBD2 might be the D (6 bases). The CDR3 totals 14 residues. Germline CDR1 PRHDT, CDR2 FYEKMQ (reference sequence). V was shortened by 3 bases and J by 2 bases, with 10 bases between the two germline ends. The CDR3 loop reads CASSLRRGQETQYF. The CDR3 DNA sequence: TGTGCCAGCAGCTTGCGACGGGGGCAAGAGACCCAGTACTTC.

V and J are TRBV24-1 and TRBJ2-7, with 9 bases identical to TRBD1. After removal of 3 bases from V and 5 bases from J, the junction contained 7 bases not matched to a gene. This CDR3 is 15 amino acids long. Germline lookup yields CDR1 KGHDR and CDR2 SFDVKD. The CDR3 DNA is TGTGCCACCAGTGATCCAGGACAGGGGAATGACGAGCAGTACTTC. It translates to CATSDPGQGNDEQYF.

This chain joins TRBV27 and TRBJ1-3; possible D gene TRBD1, 5 bases. Germline V lookup: CDR1 MNHEY, CDR2 SMNVEV (reference sequence). The CDR3 contains 17 residues. Trimming stripped 4 bases from V and 0 bases from J, with 16 bases between. The CDR3 DNA follows: TGTGCCAGCAGTTCGCTGGAGGGGCGACACTCTGGAAACACCATATATTTT. Amino acid sequence: CASSSLEGRHSGNTIYF.